This T cell receptor beta chain was identified in a study of cytomegalovirus exposure and HLA in healthy donors. Trimming left V 0 bases short and J 5 bases short, with 7 bases between. The CDR3 has 13 residues. Looked up from germline, CDR1 is MNHNY and CDR2 is SVGAGI (reference sequence). PCR used 60 Vbeta primers and 13 Jbeta primers. Here immunoSEQ multiplex PCR was the method, and the copy in TCRdb shows in-frame clones only, minus some. The sample consists of fewer than 200,000 clones, about 80% of them appearing once. The source material was PBMCs. The TCR comes from a man younger than 30 in good health and CMV-seropositive. The J gene is TRBJ1-1, the V gene TRBV6-6, with no clear D. This chain's CDR3 is CASSYSEGTEAFF. The CDR3 region has the DNA TGTGCCAGCAGTTACTCGGAGGGTACTGAAGCTTTCTTT.